Sequencing of this TCR beta chain was carried out in a study of OX40 agonist ivuxolimab in advanced cancers. Libraries were prepared by immunoSEQ multiplex PCR; TCRdb keeps only in-frame clonotypes and omits some of them. The sample holds 50,000 to 65,000 clones, about nine tenths seen once. CDR3 size: 16 residues. The V and J ends lost 5 bases and 2 bases respectively, with 16 bases between them. CDR1 SGHAT and CDR2 FQNNGV come from the germline V gene. This rearrangement joins TRBV11-2 to TRBJ1-3; D is uncertain. The source was CD4+ or CD8+ T cells sorted from blood, collected in a trial of the OX40 agonist ivuxolimab. The origin of this receptor is an adult with an advanced solid tumor such as melanoma, head and neck, liver or kidney cancer. The CDR3 DNA follows: TGTGCCAGCAGCCGGTGGACCTGGGAGACTGGAAACACCATATATTTT. Its translation is CASSRWTWETGNTIYF.